These 12 T cell receptor beta chains originate from one sample sequenced in a study of shared clonotypes between healthy human individuals. Sequencing used immunoSEQ multiplex PCR; TCRdb keeps in-frame clones, though not all of them. Here the sample spans about 2.1 million clones, 85% to 95% being singletons. Positively selected for CCR7, the CD45RO-negative cells used as naive CD8 cells excluded terminally differentiated effector memory CD45RA+ cells. Sequencing input: naive CD8+ T cells from PBMCs. The source is a man aged 18 to 29 in good health. Some clones in this sample may be carry-over from other donors' samples.

The chain links TRBV7-9 to TRBJ2-3; D is possibly TRBD1 or TRBD2 (5 bases each). V lost 0 bases and J lost 0, with 13 bases in between. The CDR3 contains 17 residues. The germline V gene has CDR1 SEHNR and CDR2 FQNEAQ (reference sequence). The CDR3 loop reads CASSLAWDPPSTDTQYF. The CDR3 nucleotides are TGTGCCAGCAGCTTAGCCTGGGACCCACCTAGCACAGATACGCAGTATTTT.

Of note for this clone: The same CDR3 is also encoded by other DNA sequences in this sample. The rearrangement links TRBV5-6 to TRBJ2-1; no definite D call. Germline V lookup: CDR1 SGHDT, CDR2 YYEEEE. Between the trimmed V and J ends, which lost 0 bases and 6 bases, there was a span of 7 bases. This CDR3 contains 13 residues. The CDR3 is CASSLGGSNEQFF. The CDR3 DNA sequence: TGTGCCAGCAGCTTGGGAGGAAGCAATGAGCAGTTCTTC.

This chain links TRBV6-1 with TRBJ2-7; 9 bases are a match to TRBD1. The CDR3 has 12 residues. Trimming at V came to 10 bases and at J to 3 bases, leaving 4 bases not matched to a gene. Germline V lookup: CDR1 MNHNS, CDR2 SASEGT. CDR3 sequence: CATGQGNYEQYF. In DNA, the CDR3 is TGTGCCACGGGACAGGGAAACTACGAGCAGTACTTC.

The chain links TRBV7-9 to TRBJ1-2; D perhaps matches TRBD1 (5 bases). Germline-derived CDR1 and CDR2 are SEHNR and FQNEAQ (reference sequence). Between the trimmed V and J ends, which lost 3 bases and 6 bases, there was a span of 14 bases. The CDR3 runs 14 residues. This CDR3 reads CASSLTTRADGYTF. CDR3 bases: TGTGCCAGCAGCTTGACGACCAGGGCGGATGGCTACACCTTC. Looking up the rest from reference TRBV7-9 and TRBJ1-2 gives the full variable domain: DTGVSQNPRHKITKRGQNVTFRCDPISEHNRLYWYRQTLGQGPEFLTYFQNEAQLEKSRLLSDRFSAERPKGSFSTLEIQRTEQGDSAMYLCASSLTTRADGYTFGSGTRLTVV.

The chain's CDR3 is CSVGPGTDSYGYTF. CDR3 nucleotides: TGCAGCGTAGGCCCCGGGACGGACAGCTATGGCTACACCTTC. This chain uses TRBV29-1 with TRBJ1-2, with TRBD1 as a possible D gene (6 bases). V shed 6 bases and J shed 4 bases, with 18 bases lying between them. The CDR3 consists of 14 residues. Germline CDR1 and CDR2: SQVTM and ANQGSEA.

The rearrangement uses TRBV15 and TRBJ1-1; the D is unclear. The CDR3 totals 12 residues. Germline assignment: CDR1 LNHNV and CDR2 YYDKDF (reference sequence). Trimming pared 8 bases from V and 1 base from J, leaving 8 bases between. CDR3 sequence: CATRAGNTEAFF. The CDR3 DNA sequence: TGTGCCACCCGGGCGGGGAACACTGAAGCTTTCTTT.

The chain carries TRBV13 and TRBJ2-7; 8 bases fit TRBD1. Germline-derived CDR1 and CDR2 are PRHDT and FYEKMQ (reference sequence). V was pared by 5 bases and J by 6 bases, with 6 bases of the junction left unmatched. The CDR3 length is 13 residues. As DNA, the CDR3 is TGTGCCAGCAGCATTGACAGGGGTCTCGAGCAGTACTTC. Translating gives CASSIDRGLEQYF.

This chain uses TRBV27 with TRBJ2-7; 11 nucleotides align to TRBD1. The CDR3 is made up of 16 amino acids. CDR1 is MNHEY, CDR2 SMNVEV, per germline (reference sequence). Trimming at V came to 6 bases and at J to 4 bases, leaving 11 bases not matched to a gene. CDR3 sequence: CASSKLLGQGVYEQYF. The CDR3 coding sequence is TGTGCCAGCAGCAAGCTATTGGGACAGGGGGTTTACGAGCAGTACTTC.

The chain carries TRBV7-8 and TRBJ2-3; 14 positions agree with TRBD2. The V segment lost 1 base and the J segment 6 bases; nucleotides outside the gene matches: 0. The CDR3 is 15 amino acids. Germline CDR1 reads SGHVS; CDR2 reads FQNEAQ. CDR3 nucleotides: TGTGCCAGCAGCTTAGGACTAGCGGGGGGGGATACGCAGTATTTT. It is translated as CASSLGLAGGDTQYF.

Notes on this clone: Being one base from a much bigger clone, this may be a read error. The V call is TRBV7-6, the J call TRBJ2-2; D call uncertain. V was trimmed by 6 bases and J by 1 base, leaving 3 bases between them. The CDR3 consists of 12 residues. Per germline, CDR1 SGHVS and CDR2 FNYEAQ. CDR3 coding DNA: TGTGCCAGCAGGGAGAACACCGGGGAGCTGTTTTTT. Protein: CASRENTGELFF.

J is TRBJ1-1 and V is TRBV11-1; TRBD1 aligns across 8 bases. The germline V gene has CDR1 SGHAT and CDR2 FQDESV (reference sequence). This CDR3 has 14 residues. V dropped 5 bases and J dropped 8; count of bases not matched to a gene: 10. As DNA, the CDR3 is TGTGCCAGCAGCCTCCACGCCAGGACAGGGGAAGCTTTCTTT. Its protein is CASSLHARTGEAFF.

The genes are TRBV5-5 and TRBJ2-7, with D possibly TRBD2 on 6 matching bases. The CDR3 length is 16 residues. Trimming shortened V by 3 bases and J by 0 bases, and 16 bases separated the two germline ends. Germline CDR1 is SGHKS and CDR2 is YYEKEE (reference sequence). CDR3 in DNA: TGTGCCAGCAGCTCTGGGGGGTACCTAAGCTCCTACGAGCAGTACTTC. It yields the protein CASSSGGYLSSYEQYF.